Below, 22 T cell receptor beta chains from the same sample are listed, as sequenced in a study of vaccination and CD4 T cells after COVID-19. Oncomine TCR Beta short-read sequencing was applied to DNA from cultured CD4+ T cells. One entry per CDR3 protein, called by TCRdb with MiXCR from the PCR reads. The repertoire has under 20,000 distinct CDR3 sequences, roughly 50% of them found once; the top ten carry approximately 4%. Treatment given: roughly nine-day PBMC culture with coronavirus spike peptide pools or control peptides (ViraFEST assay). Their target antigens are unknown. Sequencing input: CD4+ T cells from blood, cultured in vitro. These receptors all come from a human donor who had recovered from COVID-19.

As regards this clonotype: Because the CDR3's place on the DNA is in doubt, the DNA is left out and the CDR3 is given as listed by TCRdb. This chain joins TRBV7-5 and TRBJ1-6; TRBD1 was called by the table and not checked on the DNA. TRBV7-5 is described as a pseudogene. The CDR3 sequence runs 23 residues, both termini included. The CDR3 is CISVPEAPKSRGPDPSYNSPLHF.

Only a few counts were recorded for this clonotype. The CDR3 coding sequence is TGTGCCAGCAGCTTAGGTCAGGGTGTGGGTCAGCCCCAGCATTTT. Protein sequence: CASSLGQGVGQPQHF. The V gene is TRBV7-2, the J gene TRBJ1-5, with D possibly matching TRBD1 (5 bases). The CDR3 consists of 15 residues. Trimming took 1 base from V and 6 from J, leaving 13 bases between them. CDR1 is SGHTA and CDR2 is FQGNSA in the germline V gene.

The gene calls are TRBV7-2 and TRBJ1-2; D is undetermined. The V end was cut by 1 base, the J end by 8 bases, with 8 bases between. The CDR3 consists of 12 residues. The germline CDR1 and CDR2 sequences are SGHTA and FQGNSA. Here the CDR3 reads CASSLVGLGYTF. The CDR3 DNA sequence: TGTGCCAGCAGCTTAGTTGGGTTGGGCTACACCTTC.

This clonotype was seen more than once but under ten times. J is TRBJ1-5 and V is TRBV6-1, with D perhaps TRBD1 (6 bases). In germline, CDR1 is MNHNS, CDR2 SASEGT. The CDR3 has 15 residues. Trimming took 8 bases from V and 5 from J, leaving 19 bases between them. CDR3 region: CASQGRGALDQPQHF. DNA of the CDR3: TGTGCCAGCCAGGGGCGGGGGGCGTTAGATCAGCCCCAGCATTTT.

CDR3 in amino acids: CASSAPGGSGSPLHF. DNA for the CDR3: TGTGCCAGCAGCGCCCCGGGGGGCAGTGGTTCACCCCTCCACTTT. V gene TRBV12-3 or TRBV12-4 combines with J gene TRBJ1-6, with D maybe TRBD1 (6 bases). This CDR3 is built from 15 residues. V lost 6 bases and J 9 bases, leaving 18 bases between the germline ends.

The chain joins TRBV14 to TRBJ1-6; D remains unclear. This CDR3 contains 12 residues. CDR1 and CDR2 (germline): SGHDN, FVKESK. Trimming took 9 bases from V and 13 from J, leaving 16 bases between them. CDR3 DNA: TGTGCCAGTGCCAACTTCTCTTCTCCCCTCCACTTT. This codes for CASANFSSPLHF.

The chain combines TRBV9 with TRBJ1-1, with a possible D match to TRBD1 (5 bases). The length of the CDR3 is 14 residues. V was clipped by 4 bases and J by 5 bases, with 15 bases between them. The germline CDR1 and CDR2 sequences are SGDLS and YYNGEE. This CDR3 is CASSPRAEGTEAFF. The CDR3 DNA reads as TGTGCCAGCAGCCCACGGGCCGAGGGGACTGAAGCTTTCTTT.

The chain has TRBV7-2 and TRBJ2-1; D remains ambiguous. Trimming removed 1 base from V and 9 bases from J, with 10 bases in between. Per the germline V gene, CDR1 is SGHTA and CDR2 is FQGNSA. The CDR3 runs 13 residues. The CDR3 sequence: CASSLEAVAEQFF. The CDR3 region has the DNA TGTGCCAGCAGCTTAGAGGCGGTGGCTGAGCAGTTCTTC.

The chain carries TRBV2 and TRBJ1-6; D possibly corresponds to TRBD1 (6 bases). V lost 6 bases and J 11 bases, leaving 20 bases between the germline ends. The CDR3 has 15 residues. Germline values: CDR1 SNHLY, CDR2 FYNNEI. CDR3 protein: CASREDRANPAPLHF. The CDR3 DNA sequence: TGTGCCAGCAGGGAGGACAGAGCTAACCCTGCACCCCTCCACTTT. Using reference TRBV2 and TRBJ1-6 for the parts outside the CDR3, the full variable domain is EPEVTQTPSHQVTQMGQEVILRCVPISNHLYFYWYRQILGQKVEFLVSFYNNEISEKSEIFDDQFSVERPDGSNFTLKIRSTKLEDSAMYFCASREDRANPAPLHFGNGTRLTVT.

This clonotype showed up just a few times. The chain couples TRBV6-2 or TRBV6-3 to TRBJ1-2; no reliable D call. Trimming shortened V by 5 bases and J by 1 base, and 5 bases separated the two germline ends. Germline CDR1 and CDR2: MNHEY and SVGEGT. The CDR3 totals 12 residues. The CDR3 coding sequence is TGTGCCAGCAGTCAATATAACTATGGCTACACCTTC. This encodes CASSQYNYGYTF.

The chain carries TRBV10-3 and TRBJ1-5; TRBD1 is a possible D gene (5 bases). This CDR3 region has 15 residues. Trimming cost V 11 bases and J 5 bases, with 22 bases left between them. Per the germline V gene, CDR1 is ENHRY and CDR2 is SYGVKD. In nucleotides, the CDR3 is TGTGCCGCCCGGTCCACAGGTCGGGAGGATCAGCCCCAGCATTTT. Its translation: CAARSTGREDQPQHF.

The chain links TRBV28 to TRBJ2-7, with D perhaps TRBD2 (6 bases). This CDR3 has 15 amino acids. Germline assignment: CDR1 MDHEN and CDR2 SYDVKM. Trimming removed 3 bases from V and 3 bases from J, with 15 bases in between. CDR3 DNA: TGTGCCAGCAGTTTGAGTACAGCGGGCCTCTACGAGCAGTACTTC. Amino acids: CASSLSTAGLYEQYF.

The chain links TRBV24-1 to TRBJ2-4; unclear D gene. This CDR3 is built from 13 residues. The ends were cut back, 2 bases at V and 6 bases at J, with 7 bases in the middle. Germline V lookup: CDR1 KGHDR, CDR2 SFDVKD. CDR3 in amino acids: CATSDWQSNIQYF. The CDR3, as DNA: TGTGCCACCAGTGATTGGCAGTCAAACATTCAGTACTTC.

CDR3 protein: CASRFQAGLDEQYF. CDR3 DNA sequence: TGTGCCAGCAGATTTCAAGCGGGATTGGACGAGCAGTACTTC. The chain combines TRBV2 with TRBJ2-7; 7 bases align to TRBD2. V lost 6 bases, J lost 5 bases, and 10 bases stayed unmatched. Germline CDR1 SNHLY, CDR2 FYNNEI. This CDR3 has 14 residues.

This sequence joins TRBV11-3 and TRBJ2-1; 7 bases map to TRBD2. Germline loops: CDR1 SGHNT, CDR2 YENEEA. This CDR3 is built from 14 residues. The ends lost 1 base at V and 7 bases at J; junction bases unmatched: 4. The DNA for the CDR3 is TGTGCCAGCAGCTTAGGGCTAGCGGAGAATGAGCAGTTCTTC. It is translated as CASSLGLAENEQFF.

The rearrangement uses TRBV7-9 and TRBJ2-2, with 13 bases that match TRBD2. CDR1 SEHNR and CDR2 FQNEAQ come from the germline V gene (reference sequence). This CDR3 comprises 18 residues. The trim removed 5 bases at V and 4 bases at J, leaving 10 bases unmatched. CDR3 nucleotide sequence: TGTGCCAGCAGCACCCGGGATAGGACTAGCGGGAGCACCGGGGAGCTGTTTTTT. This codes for CASSTRDRTSGSTGELFF.

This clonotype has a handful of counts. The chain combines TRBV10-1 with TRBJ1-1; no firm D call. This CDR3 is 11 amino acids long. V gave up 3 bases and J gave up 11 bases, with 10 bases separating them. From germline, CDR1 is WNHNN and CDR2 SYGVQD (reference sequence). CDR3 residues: CASSEPDGAFF. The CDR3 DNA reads TGCGCCAGCAGTGAACCTGACGGGGCTTTCTTT.

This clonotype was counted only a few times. The CDR3 DNA is TGTGCCAGCAGCTTCCAAGACACCGGGGAGCTGTTTTTT. It codes for CASSFQDTGELFF. The chain uses TRBV5-4 and TRBJ2-2; D unresolved. Germline V gene sequence: CDR1 SGHNT, CDR2 YYREEE (reference sequence). CDR3 length: 13 residues. V dropped 2 bases and J dropped 3 bases, with 5 bases sitting between them. The variable domain in full, with the rest retrieved from reference TRBV5-4 and TRBJ2-2, is ETGVTQSPTHLIKTRGQQVTLRCSSQSGHNTVSWYQQALGQGPQFIFQYYREEENGRGNFPPRFSGLQFPNYSSELNVNALELDDSALYLCASSFQDTGELFFGEGSRLTVL.

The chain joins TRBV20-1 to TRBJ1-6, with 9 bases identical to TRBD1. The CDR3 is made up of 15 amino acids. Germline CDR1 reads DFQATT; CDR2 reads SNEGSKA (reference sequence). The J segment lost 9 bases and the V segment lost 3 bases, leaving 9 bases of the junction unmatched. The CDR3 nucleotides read TGCAGTGCTAGTGAACCCGGGACAGGGATTTCACCCCTCCACTTT. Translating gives CSASEPGTGISPLHF.

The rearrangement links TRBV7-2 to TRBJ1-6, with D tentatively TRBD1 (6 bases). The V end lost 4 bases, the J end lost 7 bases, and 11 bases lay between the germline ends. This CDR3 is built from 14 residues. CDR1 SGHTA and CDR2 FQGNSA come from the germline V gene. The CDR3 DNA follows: TGTGCCAGCAGCTACCAGGGGAACAATTCACCCCTCCACTTT. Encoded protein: CASSYQGNNSPLHF.

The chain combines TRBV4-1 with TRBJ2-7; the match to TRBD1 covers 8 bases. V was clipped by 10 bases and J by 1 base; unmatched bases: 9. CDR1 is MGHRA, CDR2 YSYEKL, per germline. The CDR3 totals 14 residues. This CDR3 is CANCGQGKSYEQYF. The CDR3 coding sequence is TGCGCCAACTGCGGACAGGGTAAATCCTACGAGCAGTACTTC.

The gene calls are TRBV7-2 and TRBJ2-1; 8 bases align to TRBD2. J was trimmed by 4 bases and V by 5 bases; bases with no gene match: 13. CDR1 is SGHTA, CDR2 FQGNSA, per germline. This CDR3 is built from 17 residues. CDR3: CASSASGGGARYNEQFF. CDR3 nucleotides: TGTGCCAGCAGCGCCTCCGGGGGGGGGGCGCGATACAATGAGCAGTTCTTC.